Reported below is one T cell receptor beta chain. The CDR3 length is 17 residues. CDR1 is SGDLS and CDR2 is YYNGEE in the germline V gene. The junction had 7 bases not matched to a gene; V was cut back by 1 base and J by 2 bases. The sample comes from a study of blood T cell repertoires in COVID-19. Study-level background: Donors in the United States, Italy and Spain gave samples during acute or convalescent COVID-19. Sources were T cells, B-cell-depleted T cells, or PBMCs; the material itself was cDNA or gDNA.

Per the original methods: It was from reference gene primer amplification that nucleated cell counts were estimated. The repertoire was sequenced with immunoSEQ multiplex PCR; TCRdb's copy has only in-frame clones and lacks some. V and J calls and clone size are as listed in that table; D and trimming were resolved from the DNA. The table has roughly 34,000 clones, roughly 88% seen once. This TCR came from a man older than 75 with acute or convalescent COVID-19. The sample consisted of peripheral blood. The genes are TRBV9 and TRBJ2-3; 10 bases match TRBD1. This CDR3 is CASSVSWTGGYTDTQYF. Here the CDR3 DNA reads TGTGCCAGCAGCGTAAGCTGGACAGGGGGTTACACAGATACGCAGTATTTT. The full variable domain, its missing parts supplied by reference TRBV9 and TRBJ2-3, is DSGVTQTPKHLITATGQRVTLRCSPRSGDLSVYWYQQSLDQGLQFLIQYYNGEERAKGNILERFSAQQFPDLHSELNLSSLELGDSALYFCASSVSWTGGYTDTQYFGPGTRLTVL.